These 31 T cell receptor beta chains originate from one sample sequenced in a study of CD4 T cells in relation to SARS-CoV-2 and coronaviruses. Before the COVID-19 pandemic, during about 2011-2019, CD4+ T cells were taken from unexposed donors. CD4+ T cells were isolated from the cells after 10 days of culture. Their target antigens are unknown. TCRdb's table, derived via immunoSEQ multiplex PCR, lists solely in-frame clones and lacks some. The top ten hold 20% to 25% of the sample, which has around 20,000 clones, roughly four fifths seen once. Sample: CD4+ T cells from PBMCs, cultured in vitro. Receptors were obtained from a human donor in good health.

This chain joins TRBV7-8 and TRBJ2-1, with D possibly matching TRBD2 (5 bases). The CDR3 runs to 19 residues. Germline V CDR1 and CDR2: SGHVS, FQNEAQ. V dropped 5 bases and J dropped 0 bases, with 23 bases sitting between them. The CDR3 bases are TGTGCCAGCAGCGCCGCTCGGTTCCCACCCGCGGGCTCCTACAATGAGCAGTTCTTC. It codes for CASSAARFPPAGSYNEQFF.

This clone was detected only once. The V call is TRBV6-6, the J call TRBJ1-5; D is uncertain. The CDR3 has 12 residues. The germline gives CDR1 MNHNY, CDR2 SVGAGI (reference sequence). V was shortened by 5 bases and J by 3 bases, with 5 bases between the two germline ends. The CDR3, as DNA: TGTGCCAGCAGTCGGGACAATCAGCCCCAGCATTTT. Its protein product is CASSRDNQPQHF.

The V and J genes are TRBV6-5 and TRBJ1-5, with 9 bases aligning to TRBD1. CDR3 size: 13 residues. CDR1 is MNHEY, CDR2 SVGAGI, per germline. Trimming cost V 5 bases and J 5 bases; bases outside gene matches: 1. For the CDR3, the DNA is TGTGCCAGCAGTCGACAGGGGGATCAGCCCCAGCATTTT. This codes for CASSRQGDQPQHF.

This clone was seen a handful of times. V and J are TRBV5-4 and TRBJ2-2; 10 nucleotides line up with TRBD2. Germline CDR1 SGHNT, CDR2 YYREEE (reference sequence). V was clipped by 6 bases and J by 2 bases; unmatched bases: 7. CDR3 length equals 16 residues. Here the CDR3 reads CASTRSGRGNTGELFF. CDR3 in DNA: TGTGCCAGCACCAGAAGCGGGAGGGGAAACACCGGGGAGCTGTTTTTT.

V usage is TRBV7-2 and J usage is TRBJ1-1; no firm D call. CDR3 size: 13 residues. CDR1 is SGHTA and CDR2 is FQGNSA in the germline V gene. The germline V and J ends were trimmed by 6 bases and 1 base, with 9 bases remaining between them. DNA for the CDR3: TGTGCCAGCAGAAGAGACTGGAACACTGAAGCTTTCTTT. Protein product: CASRRDWNTEAFF. Complete variable domain (other parts from reference TRBV7-2 and TRBJ1-1): GAGVSQSPSNKVTEKGKDVELRCDPISGHTALYWYRQSLGQGLEFLIYFQGNSAPDKSGLPSDRFSAERTGGSVSTLTIQRTQQEDSAVYLCASRRDWNTEAFFGQGTRLTVV.

A few counts support this clone. The chain is built from TRBV30 and TRBJ1-1, with D maybe TRBD1 (5 bases). CDR1 and CDR2 from the germline V gene are GTSNPN and SVGIG (reference sequence). V lost 5 bases and J lost 1, with 11 bases in between. CDR3 length: 13 residues. CDR3 sequence reads: CAWETEWNTEAFF. CDR3 in DNA: TGTGCCTGGGAGACAGAATGGAACACTGAAGCTTTCTTT.

The chain joins TRBV19 to TRBJ1-3; D is uncertain. The V end was cut by 6 bases, the J end by 0 bases, with 6 bases between. This CDR3 contains 13 residues. In germline, CDR1 is LNHDA, CDR2 SQIVND (reference sequence). The CDR3 DNA follows: TGTGCCAGTAGATATTACTCTGGAAACACCATATATTTT. Amino acid sequence: CASRYYSGNTIYF.

This chain uses TRBV7-9 with TRBJ2-1, with 7 bases aligning to TRBD2. With V trimmed by 5 bases and J by 8 bases, 12 bases remained unmatched. This CDR3 has 15 residues. The germline CDR1 and CDR2 sequences are SEHNR and FQNEAQ (reference sequence). This CDR3 is CASSPPPRLAHEQFF. The CDR3 DNA reads as TGTGCCAGCAGCCCCCCACCCCGACTAGCCCATGAGCAGTTCTTC.

The rearrangement links TRBV12-5 to TRBJ2-3; the match to TRBD2 covers 7 bases. The V gene end was trimmed by 5 bases and the J gene end by 1 base; junction bases not matched to a gene: 3. This CDR3 contains 14 residues. Germline V gene data show CDR1 as LGHNT and CDR2 as FRNRAP. The CDR3 region is CASGGGGGTDTQYF. The CDR3 nucleotides are TGTGCTAGTGGTGGGGGGGGTGGCACAGATACGCAGTATTTT.

A few counts support this clone. The chain carries TRBV18 and TRBJ1-1; D is unresolved. Germline V gene data show CDR1 as KGHSH and CDR2 as LQKENI. The germline V and J ends were trimmed by 4 bases and 1 base, with 10 bases remaining between them. The CDR3 consists of 14 residues. The CDR3 DNA sequence: TGTGCCAGCTCACGGCTGGAGGGGAACACTGAAGCTTTCTTT. Amino acids: CASSRLEGNTEAFF.

V gene TRBV10-3 combines with J gene TRBJ2-5, with D hard to call. V dropped 9 bases and J dropped 3 bases, with 14 bases sitting between them. CDR3 length: 13 residues. In germline, CDR1 is ENHRY, CDR2 SYGVKD. CDR3 sequence reads: CAIAREYKETQYF. As DNA, the CDR3 is TGTGCCATTGCGCGTGAATACAAAGAGACCCAGTACTTC.

The chain combines TRBV27 with TRBJ2-1; TRBD2 matches at 10 bases. The V segment lost 2 bases and the J segment 9 bases; nucleotides outside the gene matches: 13. The CDR3 spans 17 residues. Germline V gene lookup returns CDR1 MNHEY and CDR2 SMNVEV (reference sequence). CDR3 DNA: TGTGCCAGCAGTTTAAGGACTAGCGGAGTGAACTATATTGAGCAGTTCTTC. It is translated as CASSLRTSGVNYIEQFF.

The CDR3 here is CASSLGGSTGELFF. The CDR3 DNA reads TGTGCCAGCAGCTTAGGGGGCTCCACCGGGGAGCTGTTTTTT. V usage is TRBV7-6 and J usage is TRBJ2-2; the D gene is possibly TRBD1 (5 bases). The V gene lost 1 base and the J gene lost 4 bases, with 7 bases spanning the gap. This CDR3 has 14 amino acids. Looked up from germline, CDR1 is SGHVS and CDR2 is FNYEAQ.

The chain employs TRBV19 and TRBJ1-1, with 7 positions matching TRBD1. V gave up 5 bases and J gave up 1 base; unmatched junction bases: 10. This CDR3 has 16 residues. Germline-derived CDR1 and CDR2 are LNHDA and SQIVND (reference sequence). The CDR3 reads CASSYYPQGENTEAFF. The CDR3 DNA reads TGTGCCAGTAGTTATTACCCTCAGGGGGAGAACACTGAAGCTTTCTTT.

The rearrangement links TRBV2 to TRBJ1-3, with 10 bases that match TRBD1. There are 17 residues in the CDR3. The V and J ends lost 3 bases and 0 bases, in that order; junction bases with no gene match: 5. CDR1 is SNHLY, CDR2 FYNNEI, per germline. The CDR3 sequence is CASSDIGTGDSGNTIYF. The CDR3 DNA follows: TGTGCCAGCAGTGATATAGGGACAGGGGACTCTGGAAACACCATATATTTT.

V usage is TRBV6-2 or TRBV6-3 and J usage is TRBJ1-2; 7 nucleotides align to TRBD1. V lost 4 bases and J lost 7; bases outside the gene matches: 9. Germline CDR1 and CDR2: MNHEY and SVGEGT. This CDR3 is built from 14 residues. The CDR3 bases are TGTGCCAGCAGTTCGCAACAGGGGAGAGGTGGCTACACCTTC. Its translation: CASSSQQGRGGYTF.

This clone showed up just a few times. This sequence joins TRBV6-5 and TRBJ2-2; D is perhaps TRBD2 (5 bases). CDR3 length equals 14 residues. The V gene's germline CDR1 is MNHEY and CDR2 SVGAGI. V was clipped by 2 bases and J by 7 bases, with 11 bases between them. As DNA, the CDR3 is TGTGCCAGCAGTTACATCGGGATGGGCGGGGAGCTGTTTTTT. Translated, it gives CASSYIGMGGELFF.

This chain links TRBV2 with TRBJ1-5; maybe TRBD1 (5 bases). The CDR3 loop spans 13 amino acids. The ends were cut back, 6 bases at V and 4 bases at J, with 10 bases in the middle. Germline CDR1 and CDR2: SNHLY and FYNNEI. The CDR3 DNA reads as TGTGCCAGCAGCCGGGACGGAAATCAGCCCCAGCATTTT. It codes for CASSRDGNQPQHF.

This chain uses TRBV5-1 with TRBJ2-2, with unresolved D. With 0 bases removed from V and 3 bases from J, the gap between germline ends came to 3 bases. Germline V gives CDR1 SGHRS, CDR2 YFSETQ. The CDR3 length is 13 residues. The CDR3 loop is CASSLEDTGELFF. Here the CDR3 DNA reads TGCGCCAGCAGCTTGGAGGACACCGGGGAGCTGTTTTTT.

The chain combines TRBV7-2 with TRBJ2-5, with TRBD2 matching 8 bases. In germline, CDR1 is SGHTA, CDR2 FQGNSA. The V segment lost 9 bases and the J segment 1 base; nucleotides outside the gene matches: 7. This CDR3 region has 14 residues. The CDR3 DNA follows: TGTGCCAGTGGAGCGGGGGCCTTCCAAGAGACCCAGTACTTC. Translated: CASGAGAFQETQYF.

The chain recombines TRBV7-6 with TRBJ2-2; the D is unclear. The CDR3 has 12 residues. Germline V CDR1 and CDR2: SGHVS, FNYEAQ. The V end lost 4 bases, the J end lost 3 bases, and 3 bases lay between the germline ends. CDR3 loop: CASSSYTGELFF. CDR3 nucleotide sequence: TGTGCCAGCAGCTCCTACACCGGGGAGCTGTTTTTT.

J is TRBJ2-2 and V is TRBV10-1; 8 nucleotides match TRBD2. CDR1 WNHNN and CDR2 SYGVQD come from the germline V gene (reference sequence). The V and J ends lost 4 bases and 5 bases, in that order; junction bases with no gene match: 3. This CDR3 contains 14 residues. The CDR3 nucleotides read TGCGCCAGCAGTGTTAGCGGGGAAACCGGGGAGCTGTTTTTT. It codes for CASSVSGETGELFF.

CDR3 amino acids: CASQAGAVGGTDTQYF. CDR3 nucleotide sequence: TGTGCCAGCCAGGCGGGGGCTGTAGGGGGCACAGATACGCAGTATTTT. V is TRBV19 and J is TRBJ2-3; D is possibly TRBD2 (7 bases). CDR3 length equals 16 residues. Trimming stripped 9 bases from V and 1 base from J, with 20 bases between. Looked up from germline, CDR1 is LNHDA and CDR2 is SQIVND (reference sequence).

Only a few counts were recorded for this clone. The rearrangement joins TRBV4-1 to TRBJ1-2; weak D call: TRBD1 (6 bases). CDR3 length: 17 amino acids. Germline V lookup: CDR1 MGHRA, CDR2 YSYEKL. Between the trimmed V and J ends, which lost 1 base and 2 bases, there was a span of 17 bases. The DNA for the CDR3 is TGCGCCAGCAGCCAAGTAGGGGGGGGAGGTGAAAACTATGGCTACACCTTC. As protein: CASSQVGGGGENYGYTF.

This clone was seen a handful of times. It is unclear where the CDR3 begins or ends on the DNA, so no DNA is shown, and the CDR3 is as TCRdb lists it. This sequence joins TRBV12-1 and TRBJ1-5. TRBV12-1 is tagged as a pseudogene. The CDR3 length is 15 residues, termini included. This chain's CDR3 is CASSFGSGTPGPQHF.

This chain uses TRBV5-4 with TRBJ1-2, with TRBD1 identical over 9 bases. This CDR3 has 15 amino acids. Germline loops: CDR1 SGHNT, CDR2 YYREEE (reference sequence). The trim removed 3 bases at V and 0 bases at J, leaving 3 bases unmatched. The CDR3 sequence: CASSSDRGANYGYTF. DNA for the CDR3: TGTGCCAGCAGCTCGGACAGGGGCGCTAACTATGGCTACACCTTC.

This clone was counted a few times. The chain recombines TRBV19 with TRBJ2-1; TRBD2 is a possible D gene (5 bases). The germline gives CDR1 LNHDA, CDR2 SQIVND (reference sequence). Trimming removed 7 bases from V and 9 bases from J, with 16 bases in between. The CDR3 consists of 13 residues. CDR3 nucleotide sequence: TGTGCCAGTACCAAACTACGGGGTGCTGAGCAGTTCTTC. Protein: CASTKLRGAEQFF.

A few counts support this clone. The chain has TRBV19 and TRBJ2-1; 11 bases map to TRBD1. Germline V gene data show CDR1 as LNHDA and CDR2 as SQIVND (reference sequence). The CDR3 is 15 amino acids. Trimming cost V 9 bases and J 15 bases; bases outside gene matches: 19. In DNA form, the CDR3 reads TGTGCCAGCAAATCAGGGACAGGGGGACGTGCATACCTGTTCTTC. It is translated as CASKSGTGGRAYLFF. Combining the CDR3 with reference TRBV19 and TRBJ2-1 gives the whole variable domain DGGITQSPKYLFRKEGQNVTLSCEQNLNHDAMYWYRQDPGQGLRLIYYSQIVNDFQKGDIAEGYSVSREKKESFPLTVTSAQKNPTAFYLCASKSGTGGRAYLFFGPGTRLTVL.

The chain joins TRBV18 to TRBJ2-7; D assignment may be TRBD1 or TRBD2 (5 bases each). The CDR3 spans 16 residues. In germline, CDR1 is KGHSH, CDR2 LQKENI. V was pared by 3 bases and J by 5 bases, with 20 bases between. The CDR3 nucleotides are TGTGCCAGCTCACCCGCTGGGACCAGTTTATCCCACGAGCAGTACTTC. This codes for CASSPAGTSLSHEQYF.

The rearrangement links TRBV5-1 to TRBJ1-5; D is perhaps TRBD1 (5 bases). CDR3 length: 13 amino acids. V was cut by 4 bases and J by 6 bases, with 11 bases left in between. The V gene's germline CDR1 is SGHRS and CDR2 YFSETQ. CDR3 DNA: TGCGCCAGCAGCCGCGACAGAGGTCAGCCCCAGCATTTT. Protein: CASSRDRGQPQHF.

V is TRBV5-4 and J is TRBJ2-5; 12 nucleotides align to TRBD2. The CDR3 consists of 16 residues. V lost 2 bases to trimming and J lost 5 bases; unmatched junction nucleotides: 7. CDR1 and CDR2 from the germline V gene are SGHNT and YYREEE (reference sequence). The CDR3 DNA is TGTGCCAGCAGCTTTCCTAGCGGGGGGGCCGGGGAGACCCAGTACTTC. Protein product: CASSFPSGGAGETQYF.